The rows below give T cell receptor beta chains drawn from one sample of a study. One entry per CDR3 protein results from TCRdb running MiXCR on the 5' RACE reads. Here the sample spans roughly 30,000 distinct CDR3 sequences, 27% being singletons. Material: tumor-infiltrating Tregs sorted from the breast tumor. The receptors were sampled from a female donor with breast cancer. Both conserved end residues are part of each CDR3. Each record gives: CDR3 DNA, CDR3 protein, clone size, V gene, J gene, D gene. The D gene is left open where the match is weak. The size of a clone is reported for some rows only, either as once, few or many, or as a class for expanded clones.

DNA: TGTGCCAGCAGTTTTCGCCAGAACTATGGCTACACCTTC
CDR3: CASSFRQNYGYTF
size: medium-sized
V: TRBV12-3/TRBV12-4
J: TRBJ1-2
D: NA

DNA: TGCAGTGCTCCCCTTCCTAGCGGATCCTACAATGAGCAGTTCTTC
CDR3: CSAPLPSGSYNEQFF
size: many
V: TRBV20-1
J: TRBJ2-1
D: TRBD2

DNA: TGCAGTGCTACCCCCCCCCGCAGGGAGGGCAATCAGCCCCAGCATTTT
CDR3: CSATPPRREGNQPQHF
size: many
V: TRBV20-1
J: TRBJ1-5
D: NA

DNA: TGCAGCGTTCGGCAGCTCCCCGGGGCGGGCACTGAAGCTTTCTTT
CDR3: CSVRQLPGAGTEAFF
size: NA
V: TRBV29-1
J: TRBJ1-1
D: NA

DNA: TGTGCCAGCAGTTACAGACAGGGGGGAGAGCCCCAGCATTTT
CDR3: CASSYRQGGEPQHF
size: few
V: TRBV6-5
J: TRBJ1-5
D: TRBD1

DNA: TGTGCCAGCAGCTCTAGCGGGAGGGCGGGCAATGAGCAGTTCTTC
CDR3: CASSSSGRAGNEQFF
size: many
V: TRBV7-3
J: TRBJ2-1
D: TRBD2

DNA: TGTGCCAGCAGGGAGGGACTAGCCCCACATGAGCAGTTCTTC
CDR3: CASREGLAPHEQFF
size: many
V: TRBV25-1
J: TRBJ2-1
D: TRBD2

DNA: TGTGCCAGCAGTAGGACGAACACTGAAGCTTTCTTT
CDR3: CASSRTNTEAFF
size: once
V: TRBV6-1
J: TRBJ1-1
D: NA

DNA: TGCGCCAGCAGCTTGTCTCCTAACTATGGCCACACCTTC
CDR3: CASSLSPNYGHTF
size: NA
V: TRBV5-1
J: TRBJ1-2
D: NA

DNA: TGCGCCAGCAGCGCGAGCGGGGAGCTGTTTTTT
CDR3: CASSASGELFF
size: few
V: TRBV10-1
J: TRBJ2-2
D: NA

DNA: TGCAGCGCCTCGGAGGGGGTAGAAGAAGCTTTCTTT
CDR3: CSASEGVEEAFF
size: few
V: TRBV29-1
J: TRBJ1-1
D: NA

DNA: TGTGCCAGCAGCCCGAGTAGCGGCGGGAGCTACGAGCAGTACTTC
CDR3: CASSPSSGGSYEQYF
size: many
V: TRBV7-9
J: TRBJ2-7
D: TRBD2

DNA: TGCGCCAGCAGCTTGTTAAAGGGGGTTTACAATGAGCAGTTCTTC
CDR3: CASSLLKGVYNEQFF
size: NA
V: TRBV5-1
J: TRBJ2-1
D: NA

DNA: TGTGCCAGCAGCCCGCGACTAGCGGGAGAAGAGCAGTACTTC
CDR3: CASSPRLAGEEQYF
size: medium-sized
V: TRBV7-2
J: TRBJ2-7
D: TRBD2

DNA: TGTGCCAGCAGCTCTAGATGGTTCTACGAGCAGTACTTC
CDR3: CASSSRWFYEQYF
size: NA
V: TRBV7-8
J: TRBJ2-7
D: NA

DNA: TGTGCCAGCAGTTACTCGAGGGGGGGCAATCAGCCCCAGCATTTT
CDR3: CASSYSRGGNQPQHF
size: NA
V: TRBV6-5
J: TRBJ1-5
D: NA

DNA: TGCGCCAGCAGCTTGGAGGTTGAGCAGTTCTTC
CDR3: CASSLEVEQFF
size: NA
V: TRBV5-1
J: TRBJ2-1
D: NA

DNA: TGTGCCACCAGTGAATCAGACAGGGGGGCGTACAATGAGCAGTTCTTC
CDR3: CATSESDRGAYNEQFF
size: NA
V: TRBV24-1
J: TRBJ2-1
D: TRBD1

DNA: TGCAGTGCTAGAGAGGGGGCGGTTCGCTACAATGAGCAGTTCTTC
CDR3: CSAREGAVRYNEQFF
size: few
V: TRBV20-1
J: TRBJ2-1
D: NA

DNA: TGTGCCAGCAGCCAAGATGTCGGCGAGCAGTACTTC
CDR3: CASSQDVGEQYF
size: NA
V: TRBV3-1
J: TRBJ2-7
D: NA

DNA: TGCAGTGCTAGAGCGGGAGCAGAGATCAGGAACACTGAAGCTTTCTTT
CDR3: CSARAGAEIRNTEAFF
size: many
V: TRBV20-1
J: TRBJ1-1
D: NA

DNA: TGTGCCAGTCGGGACAGACAGAACACTGAAGCTTTCTTT
CDR3: CASRDRQNTEAFF
size: NA
V: TRBV19
J: TRBJ1-1
D: TRBD1

DNA: TGCAGTGCTAGAACTAGCGGGAGGGCGAGAGAGACCCAGTACTTC
CDR3: CSARTSGRARETQYF
size: NA
V: TRBV20-1
J: TRBJ2-5
D: TRBD2

DNA: TGCAGTGCTTGCCCGGGACTAGCACCTGGCAATGAGCAGTTCTTC
CDR3: CSACPGLAPGNEQFF
size: many
V: TRBV20-1
J: TRBJ2-1
D: TRBD2

DNA: TGTGCCAGCAGTGACAGAGAGAACACTGAAGCTTTCTTT
CDR3: CASSDRENTEAFF
size: many
V: TRBV27
J: TRBJ1-1
D: NA

DNA: TGCGCCAGCACCCCGGACAGGGCGAACTATGGCTACACCTTC
CDR3: CASTPDRANYGYTF
size: many
V: TRBV4-1
J: TRBJ1-2
D: TRBD1

DNA: TGTGCCAGCAGTATTACAACGAACACTGAAGCTTTCTTT
CDR3: CASSITTNTEAFF
size: NA
V: TRBV12-3/TRBV12-4
J: TRBJ1-1
D: NA

DNA: TGTGCCAGCAGCGAGAAGGCCGTAGGAACCTACGAGCAGTACTTC
CDR3: CASSEKAVGTYEQYF
size: medium-sized
V: TRBV7-9
J: TRBJ2-7
D: NA

DNA: TGCAGCGGGATTAGGGGAACCCACGAGCAGTACTTC
CDR3: CSGIRGTHEQYF
size: many
V: TRBV29-1
J: TRBJ2-7
D: NA

DNA: TGCGCCAGCAGCTTAGGACTAGCGGACTCCTACGGGCAGTACTTC
CDR3: CASSLGLADSYGQYF
size: NA
V: TRBV5-1
J: TRBJ2-7
D: TRBD2

DNA: TGTGCCAGCAGCGTAGGCGGGGGGGGGCGCGGCGGGCACAATGAGCAGTTCTTC
CDR3: CASSVGGGGRGGHNEQFF
size: many
V: TRBV9
J: TRBJ2-1
D: TRBD2

DNA: TGTGCCAGCAGTGAGGTGAACACTGAAGCTCTCTTT
CDR3: CASSEVNTEALF
size: NA
V: TRBV25-1
J: TRBJ1-1
D: NA

DNA: TGTGCCAGCAGTGCGAATAGCGGTTATGAGCAGTTCTTC
CDR3: CASSANSGYEQFF
size: many
V: TRBV12-3/TRBV12-4
J: TRBJ2-1
D: NA

DNA: TGTGCCAGGGGTACGAGCAATCAGCCCCAGCATTTT
CDR3: CARGTSNQPQHF
size: many
V: TRBV21-1
J: TRBJ1-5
D: NA

DNA: TGTGCCAGCAGCCACGATAACAGGGTAGGGGAGCAGCACTTC
CDR3: CASSHDNRVGEQHF
size: few
V: TRBV4-2
J: TRBJ2-7
D: NA

DNA: TGCAGTGCTGGTAGCGGGAGGGCCTACAATGAGCAGTTCTTC
CDR3: CSAGSGRAYNEQFF
size: few
V: TRBV20-1
J: TRBJ2-1
D: TRBD2

DNA: TGCGCCAGCAGCTTGATCGGGGGTAGCGGGAGCCACGAGCAGTACTTC
CDR3: CASSLIGGSGSHEQYF
size: NA
V: TRBV5-1
J: TRBJ2-7
D: TRBD2

DNA: TGTGCCAGCTACCTAGGGGGAATGAGGTCCTACAATGAGCAGTTCTTC
CDR3: CASYLGGMRSYNEQFF
size: few
V: TRBV6-5
J: TRBJ2-1
D: NA

DNA: TGTGCCAGCAGCTTTTTAGCGGGAACAAACAATGAGCAGTTCTTC
CDR3: CASSFLAGTNNEQFF
size: many
V: TRBV7-3
J: TRBJ2-1
D: TRBD2

DNA: TGCGCCAGCAGCTTAGCCGGGACTAGGATCCGCGAGCAGTACTTC
CDR3: CASSLAGTRIREQYF
size: many
V: TRBV5-1
J: TRBJ2-7
D: TRBD2

DNA: TGCAGCGTTGATACGGGTTTCACTGAAGCTTTCTTT
CDR3: CSVDTGFTEAFF
size: NA
V: TRBV29-1
J: TRBJ1-1
D: NA

DNA: TGCGCCAGCGGACAACGCCGAGGGGATAATGAAAAACTGTTTTTT
CDR3: CASGQRRGDNEKLFF
size: many
V: TRBV5-1
J: TRBJ1-4
D: NA

DNA: TGTGCCAGCAGCCAAGGGAGGACTTTCTACGAGCAGTACTTC
CDR3: CASSQGRTFYEQYF
size: few
V: TRBV3-1
J: TRBJ2-7
D: NA

DNA: TGTGCCAGCAATGACAGGGGATCCTACGAGCAGTACTTC
CDR3: CASNDRGSYEQYF
size: NA
V: TRBV25-1
J: TRBJ2-7
D: TRBD1

DNA: TGCAGTGCTAGTACGAACCTTAACAATGAGCAGTTCTTC
CDR3: CSASTNLNNEQFF
size: many
V: TRBV20-1
J: TRBJ2-1
D: NA

DNA: TGTGCCAGCTCACAGAACAGGGTCCCCACAGATACGCAGTATTTT
CDR3: CASSQNRVPTDTQYF
size: NA
V: TRBV18
J: TRBJ2-3
D: NA